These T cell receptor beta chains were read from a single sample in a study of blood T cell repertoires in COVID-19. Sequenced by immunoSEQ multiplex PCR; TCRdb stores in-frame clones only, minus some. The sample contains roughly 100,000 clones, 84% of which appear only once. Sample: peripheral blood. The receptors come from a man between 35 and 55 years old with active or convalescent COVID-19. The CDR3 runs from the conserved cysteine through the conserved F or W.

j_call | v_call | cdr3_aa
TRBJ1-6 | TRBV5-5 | CASSWGTGHNSPLHF
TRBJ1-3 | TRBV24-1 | CATSDTGQKGNTIYF
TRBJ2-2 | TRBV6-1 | CASSESRVTGELFF
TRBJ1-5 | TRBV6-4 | CASKTGKSGNQPQHF
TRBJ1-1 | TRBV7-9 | CASSQAGNTEAFF
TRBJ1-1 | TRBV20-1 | CSAHSGTEAFF
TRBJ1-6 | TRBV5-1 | CASSLNGRIGSPLHF
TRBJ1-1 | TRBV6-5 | CASRVRDTEAFF
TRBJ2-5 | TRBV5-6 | CASSPRYQETQYF
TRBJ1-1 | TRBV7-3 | CASSYGQARSRDTEAFF
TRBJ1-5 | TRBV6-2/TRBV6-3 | CASSLSQGVNQPQHF
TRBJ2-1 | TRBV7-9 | CASSEGQGQFF
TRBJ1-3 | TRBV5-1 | CASSRFPGQGSIDGNTIYF
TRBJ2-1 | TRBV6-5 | CAIYRAESSYNEQFF
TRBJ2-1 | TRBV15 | CATSRPMYNEQFF
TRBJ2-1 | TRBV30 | CAWIWRGPTNEQFF